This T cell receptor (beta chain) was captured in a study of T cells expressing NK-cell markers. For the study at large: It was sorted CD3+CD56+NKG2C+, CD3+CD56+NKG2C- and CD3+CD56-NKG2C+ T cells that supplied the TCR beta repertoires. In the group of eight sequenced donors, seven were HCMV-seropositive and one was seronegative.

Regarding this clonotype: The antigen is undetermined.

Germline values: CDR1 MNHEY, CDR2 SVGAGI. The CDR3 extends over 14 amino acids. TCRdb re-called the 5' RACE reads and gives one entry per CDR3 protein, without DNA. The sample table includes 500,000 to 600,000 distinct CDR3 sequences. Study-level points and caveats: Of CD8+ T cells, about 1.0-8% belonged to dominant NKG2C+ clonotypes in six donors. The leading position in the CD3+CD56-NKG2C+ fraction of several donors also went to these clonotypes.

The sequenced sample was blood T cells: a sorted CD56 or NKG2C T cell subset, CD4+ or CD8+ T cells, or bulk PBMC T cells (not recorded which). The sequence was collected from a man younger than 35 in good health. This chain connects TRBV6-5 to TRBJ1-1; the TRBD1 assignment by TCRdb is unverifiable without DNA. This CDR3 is CASSYGGSYTEAFF.